The 29 T cell receptor beta chains below all came from one sample that was sequenced in a study of blood T cell repertoires in COVID-19. Generated by immunoSEQ multiplex PCR, the TCRdb table keeps only in-frame clones and is missing some. The top ten clones hold around 2.1% of a sample with over 300,000 clones, roughly 85% of them seen once. Sequencing was done on a sample of PBMCs or T cells enriched from blood (not recorded which). These receptors all come from a man between 25 and 39 years old who had recovered from COVID-19.

This chain links TRBV7-8 with TRBJ2-3, with unresolved D. Germline V lookup: CDR1 SGHVS, CDR2 FQNEAQ. Trimming stripped 5 bases from V and 4 bases from J, with 13 bases between. CDR3 length: 14 residues. DNA of the CDR3: TGTGCCAGCAGCCGCGGCCAGGTGGCAGATACGCAGTATTTT. Translating gives CASSRGQVADTQYF.

The V and J genes are TRBV7-6 and TRBJ1-1; tentative D call: TRBD1 (5 bases). Trimming removed 5 bases at V and 5 bases at J, with 18 bases between. The CDR3 sequence is 15 residues long. Per germline, CDR1 SGHVS and CDR2 FNYEAQ. The CDR3: CASSPFVGGSTEAFF. The DNA of the CDR3 is TGTGCCAGCAGCCCCTTTGTTGGGGGGTCAACTGAAGCTTTCTTT.

V and J are TRBV7-2 and TRBJ1-5; 10 bases are a match to TRBD1. V shed 6 bases and J 6 bases; nucleotides not matched to a gene: 8. Germline V CDR1 and CDR2: SGHTA, FQGNSA. The CDR3 covers 15 residues. The CDR3 nucleotides read TGTGCCAGCAGTTCGACAGGGGGCGCAGGTCAGCCCCAGCATTTT. Amino acids: CASSSTGGAGQPQHF.

This clone was seen just once. This chain uses TRBV15 with TRBJ2-7; the D gene is possibly TRBD1 (5 bases). With 1 base removed from V and 0 bases from J, the gap between germline ends came to 13 bases. This CDR3 spans 16 amino acids. In germline, CDR1 is LNHNV, CDR2 YYDKDF (reference sequence). The CDR3 region has the DNA TGTGCCACCAGCAGAGGTGTCCCAGACAGCTCCTACGAGCAGTACTTC. Translated: CATSRGVPDSSYEQYF.

The chain joins TRBV5-5 to TRBJ2-1; TRBD1 agrees at 7 bases. The CDR3 runs to 15 residues. With V trimmed by 1 base and J by 5 bases, 6 bases remained unmatched. CDR1 is SGHKS and CDR2 is YYEKEE in the germline V gene (reference sequence). CDR3 residues: CASSLLGGINNEQFF. CDR3 sequence (DNA): TGTGCCAGCAGCTTGTTAGGGGGCATCAACAATGAGCAGTTCTTC.

The gene calls are TRBV6-5 and TRBJ1-5, with a tentative D call TRBD1 (5 bases). There are 16 residues in the CDR3. Per germline, CDR1 MNHEY and CDR2 SVGAGI. Trimming removed 0 bases from V and 3 bases from J, with 12 bases in between. The chain's CDR3 is CASSYSRQGHNQPQHF. For the CDR3, the DNA is TGTGCCAGCAGTTACTCGAGGCAGGGCCACAATCAGCCCCAGCATTTT.

The chain is built from TRBV3-1 (or the pseudogene TRBV3-2) and TRBJ1-5; D perhaps matches TRBD1 (6 bases). The CDR3 totals 15 residues. V lost 0 bases and J 2 bases, leaving 8 bases between the germline ends. Per germline, CDR1 LGHDT and CDR2 YNNKEL (reference sequence). CDR3 coding DNA: TGTGCCAGCAGCCAAGATTCAGGGGGCAATCAGCCCCAGCATTTT. This sequence encodes CASSQDSGGNQPQHF.

The table lists this clone with a few counts. The rearrangement joins TRBV4-3 to TRBJ2-7; tentatively, D is TRBD1 (6 bases). Germline V gene data show CDR1 as LGHNA and CDR2 as YSLEER. The CDR3 has 15 residues. Between the trimmed V and J ends, which lost 0 bases and 2 bases, there was a span of 11 bases. In nucleotides, the CDR3 is TGCGCCAGCAGCCAAGATCCCACAGGGACCTACGAGCAGTACTTC. Translation gives CASSQDPTGTYEQYF.

This sequence joins TRBV30 and TRBJ2-1, with no clear D. V was pared by 0 bases and J by 9 bases, with 15 bases between. The CDR3 length is 14 residues. Looked up from germline, CDR1 is GTSNPN and CDR2 is SVGIG (reference sequence). In DNA form, the CDR3 reads TGTGCCTGGAGTGTACTTTCCCTCCACAGTGAGCAGTTCTTC. Translating it yields CAWSVLSLHSEQFF.

V usage is TRBV7-8 and J usage is TRBJ1-6, with 9 nucleotides matching TRBD1. The CDR3 runs to 17 residues. The germline V gene has CDR1 SGHVS and CDR2 FQNEAQ. J lost 9 bases, V lost 6 bases, and 15 bases had no gene match. The CDR3 DNA reads TGTGCCAGCAGACAAGGGACCGGGACAGGGATGAGTTCACCCCTCCACTTT. Residues: CASRQGTGTGMSSPLHF.

The chain is built from TRBV24-1 and TRBJ2-2; 8 nucleotides align to TRBD1. The CDR3 has 17 residues. Germline CDR1 reads KGHDR; CDR2 reads SFDVKD. V lost 4 bases to trimming and J lost 5 bases; unmatched junction nucleotides: 11. CDR3 loop: CATSDSWTGKGTGELFF. In DNA form, the CDR3 reads TGTGCCACCAGTGACTCCTGGACAGGGAAGGGGACCGGGGAGCTGTTTTTT.

A word on this clone: Mismatch with germline at one junction end may stem from a read error. The CDR3 region is CASSLVGRAGDTF. The CDR3 DNA sequence: TGTGCCAGCAGTTTAGTAGGGAGGGCCGGGGACACCTTT. This rearrangement joins TRBV12-3 or TRBV12-4 to TRBJ2-2, with D possibly TRBD2 on 7 matching bases. This CDR3 is built from 13 residues.

V usage is TRBV19 and J usage is TRBJ2-3; 9 bases are a match to TRBD2. The V gene end was trimmed by 5 bases and the J gene end by 1 base; junction bases not matched to a gene: 10. In germline, CDR1 is LNHDA, CDR2 SQIVND (reference sequence). The CDR3 is 17 residues long. CDR3 sequence (DNA): TGTGCCAGTAGTCGCCACGCTAGCGGGATAGGCACAGATACGCAGTATTTT. Translation: CASSRHASGIGTDTQYF. The full variable domain, in which reference TRBV19 and TRBJ2-3 provide the parts outside the CDR3, is DGGITQSPKYLFRKEGQNVTLSCEQNLNHDAMYWYRQDPGQGLRLIYYSQIVNDFQKGDIAEGYSVSREKKESFPLTVTSAQKNPTAFYLCASSRHASGIGTDTQYFGPGTRLTVL.

The chain recombines TRBV5-3 with TRBJ1-1; D is undetermined. TRBV5-3 is noted as an ORF with a role that remains uncertain. The CDR3 is made up of 14 amino acids. V was trimmed by 0 bases and J by 4 bases, leaving 10 bases between them. DNA of the CDR3: TGTGCCAGAAGCTTGGCAAACCGAGTCACTGAAGCTTTCTTT. Protein sequence: CARSLANRVTEAFF.

This chain uses TRBV9 with TRBJ1-2; TRBD1 aligns across 10 bases. The length of the CDR3 is 16 residues. With V trimmed by 3 bases and J by 4 bases, 9 bases remained unmatched. Germline CDR1 reads SGDLS; CDR2 reads YYNGEE. CDR3 coding DNA: TGTGCCAGCAGCGGACGAATAGACAGGGGGCTCTATGGCTACACCTTC. This codes for CASSGRIDRGLYGYTF.

This clone was observed a handful of times. The chain combines TRBV27 with TRBJ1-2; 7 bases line up with TRBD1. This CDR3 is built from 14 residues. The V gene's germline CDR1 is MNHEY and CDR2 SMNVEV (reference sequence). V was pared by 5 bases and J by 7 bases, with 10 bases of the junction left unmatched. The CDR3 sequence is CASSPGQLRLGYTF. The CDR3 DNA reads TGTGCCAGCAGTCCGGGACAGCTCCGCCTTGGCTACACCTTC.

V is TRBV11-3 and J is TRBJ2-3, with D possibly TRBD2 on 5 matching bases. The germline V gene encodes CDR1 SGHNT and CDR2 YENEEA. This CDR3 spans 14 amino acids. V gave up 1 base and J gave up 9 bases, with 14 bases separating them. CDR3 sequence reads: CASSLGGLAGTQYF. In DNA form, the CDR3 reads TGTGCCAGCAGCTTAGGAGGGTTGGCAGGCACGCAGTATTTT.

The chain recombines TRBV10-3 with TRBJ2-5; TRBD2 matches at 8 bases. Losses at the gene ends were 6 bases for V and 2 bases for J; bases not matched to a gene: 8. The CDR3 loop spans 15 amino acids. Germline values: CDR1 ENHRY, CDR2 SYGVKD. In DNA, the CDR3 is TGTGCCATCAGGGAAAGCGGGGGCCCGCAAGAGACCCAGTACTTC. It specifies CAIRESGGPQETQYF.

This clone was detected only once. This chain joins TRBV5-8 and TRBJ2-7, with 7 nucleotides matching TRBD2. The junction had 9 bases not matched to a gene; V was cut back by 0 bases and J by 3 bases. The CDR3 totals 16 residues. In germline, CDR1 is SGHTS, CDR2 YDEGEE. CDR3 residues: CASSLDGGVFYYEQYF. CDR3 sequence (DNA): TGTGCCAGCAGCTTGGATGGGGGGGTATTTTACTACGAGCAGTACTTC.

The rearrangement uses TRBV18 and TRBJ1-2, with TRBD1 identical over 8 bases. Trimming removed 4 bases from V and 3 bases from J; junction bases left unmatched: 4. CDR1 and CDR2 from the germline V gene are KGHSH and LQKENI. The CDR3 totals 14 residues. CDR3: CASSLWTGHYGYTF. For the CDR3, the DNA is TGTGCCAGCTCACTTTGGACAGGGCACTATGGCTACACCTTC.

The gene calls are TRBV5-4 and TRBJ1-2; maybe TRBD1 (6 bases). The germline V gene has CDR1 SGHNT and CDR2 YYREEE (reference sequence). Trimming took 2 bases from V and 4 from J, leaving 12 bases between them. The CDR3 spans 14 residues. In nucleotides, the CDR3 is TGTGCCAGCAGCTTAGAACGGGACATCTATGGCTACACCTTC. Protein sequence: CASSLERDIYGYTF.

V and J are TRBV5-6 and TRBJ2-1; weak D call: TRBD1 (7 bases). The CDR3 is made up of 15 amino acids. The V and J ends lost 5 bases and 3 bases respectively, with 15 bases between them. CDR1 SGHDT and CDR2 YYEEEE come from the germline V gene. The CDR3 DNA is TGTGCCAGCAGTTCGACAGGGACTCTCTACAATGAGCAGTTCTTC. This codes for CASSSTGTLYNEQFF.

The chain joins TRBV9 to TRBJ2-6, with TRBD1 matching 7 bases. Germline values: CDR1 SGDLS, CDR2 YYNGEE. The trim removed 1 base at V and 4 bases at J, leaving 8 bases unmatched. The CDR3 is made up of 17 amino acids. As DNA, the CDR3 is TGTGCCAGCAGCGTAAACAGGGGCAGTTCCGGGGCCAACGTCCTGACTTTC. Translation gives CASSVNRGSSGANVLTF.

This clone was seen only once. This chain joins TRBV7-8 and TRBJ1-2; 7 positions match TRBD1. Germline lookup yields CDR1 SGHVS and CDR2 FQNEAQ. After removal of 5 bases from V and 2 bases from J, the junction contained 11 bases not matched to a gene. CDR3 length: 16 amino acids. The CDR3 sequence: CASSGTGALDNYGYTF. CDR3 nucleotide sequence: TGTGCCAGCAGCGGTACAGGGGCCCTCGACAACTATGGCTACACCTTC.

The V call is TRBV9, the J call TRBJ2-7, with 9 positions matching TRBD1. The germline V gene encodes CDR1 SGDLS and CDR2 YYNGEE. CDR3 length equals 16 residues. Germline trimming cut 4 bases from V and 2 bases from J; bases unmatched to any gene: 10. CDR3 in amino acids: CASSKNPGTGTYEQYF. CDR3 sequence (DNA): TGTGCCAGCAGCAAAAACCCCGGGACAGGGACCTACGAGCAGTACTTC.

This chain joins TRBV5-5 and TRBJ2-7; 8 bases fit TRBD1. V lost 5 bases, J lost 5 bases, and 15 bases stayed unmatched. Germline V gene sequence: CDR1 SGHKS, CDR2 YYEKEE (reference sequence). The CDR3 totals 16 residues. CDR3: CASRSRDRSDADEQYF. The CDR3 bases are TGTGCCAGCAGATCTCGGGACAGGTCAGATGCCGACGAGCAGTACTTC. The full variable domain, in which reference TRBV5-5 and TRBJ2-7 provide the parts outside the CDR3, is DAGVTQSPTHLIKTRGQQVTLRCSPISGHKSVSWYQQVLGQGPQFIFQYYEKEERGRGNFPDRFSARQFPNYSSELNVNALLLGDSALYLCASRSRDRSDADEQYFGPGTRLTVT.

This clone was counted a single time. The chain recombines TRBV10-3 with TRBJ1-5, with D possibly TRBD1 on 5 matching bases. This CDR3 region has 15 residues. V was trimmed by 6 bases and J by 2 bases, leaving 14 bases between them. Germline CDR1 reads ENHRY; CDR2 reads SYGVKD. CDR3 in amino acids: CAISDQGLGNQPQHF. In DNA form, the CDR3 reads TGTGCCATCAGCGACCAGGGATTGGGCAATCAGCCCCAGCATTTT.

The J gene is TRBJ2-5, the V gene TRBV5-8; TRBD2 aligns across 9 bases. The CDR3 totals 14 residues. Germline CDR1 SGHTS, CDR2 YDEGEE. Trimming at V came to 4 bases and at J to 3 bases, leaving 4 bases not matched to a gene. For the CDR3, the DNA is TGTGCCAGCAGCCAAGCGGGGGGAAAAGAGACCCAGTACTTC. This codes for CASSQAGGKETQYF.

This sequence joins TRBV4-2 and TRBJ1-5; D gene uncertain. This CDR3 has 17 amino acids. Per the germline V gene, CDR1 is LGHNA and CDR2 is YNFKEQ. Deletions cut 0 bases from V and 5 bases from J, with 17 bases between. The DNA for the CDR3 is TGTGCCAGCAGCCAAGATATGACTGGGCTCGGGGATCAGCCCCAGCATTTT. It translates to CASSQDMTGLGDQPQHF.